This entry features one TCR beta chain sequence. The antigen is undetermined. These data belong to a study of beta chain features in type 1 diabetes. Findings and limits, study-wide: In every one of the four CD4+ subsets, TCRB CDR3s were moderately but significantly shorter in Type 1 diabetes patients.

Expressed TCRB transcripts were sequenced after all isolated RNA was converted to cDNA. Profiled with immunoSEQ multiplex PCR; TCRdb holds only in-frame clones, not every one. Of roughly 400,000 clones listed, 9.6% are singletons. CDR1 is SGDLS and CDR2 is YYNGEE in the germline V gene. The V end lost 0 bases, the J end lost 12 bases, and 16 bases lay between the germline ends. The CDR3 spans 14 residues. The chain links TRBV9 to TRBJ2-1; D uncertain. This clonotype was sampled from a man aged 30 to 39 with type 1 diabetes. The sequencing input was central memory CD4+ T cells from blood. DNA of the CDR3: TGTGCCAGCAGCGTAGCTACGGCCTCACCCCGGCAGTTCTTC. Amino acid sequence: CASSVATASPRQFF.